This T cell receptor beta chain emerged from a study of OX40 agonist ivuxolimab in advanced cancers. Overall study: Patients were given ivuxolimab, an antibody that agonizes OX40 (CD134). Every 2 weeks, patients received ivuxolimab intravenously, dosed at 0.01 to 10 mg/kg. Aged roughly 23 to 80 with a mean of approximately 60 years, they were less than 90% male.

Study outcomes and limitations: Mean expanded clone counts were higher in CD8+ than CD4+ T cells.

The CDR3 is 11 amino acids. Between the trimmed V and J ends, which lost 3 bases and 7 bases, there was a span of 4 bases. Germline V gene lookup returns CDR1 SGDLS and CDR2 YYNGEE. Method: immunoSEQ multiplex PCR; TCRdb's copy keeps in-frame clones and lacks some. The sample includes about 31,000 clones, about 86% of them seen just once. In regard to this clone: Its antigen is unidentified.

The starting material was CD4+ or CD8+ T cells sorted from blood, obtained in a trial of the OX40 agonist ivuxolimab. The receptor comes from an adult with an advanced solid tumor such as melanoma, head and neck, liver or kidney cancer. The rearrangement uses TRBV9 and TRBJ2-2; D unclear. The CDR3, as DNA: TGTGCCAGCAGCGAGTACGGGGAGCTGTTTTTT. Translated, it gives CASSEYGELFF.